The 25 T cell receptor beta chains listed next were all sequenced from one sample in a study of blood T cells in healthy people across ages. Next came a second PCR, run for about 7 to 12 cycles, which used a sample-barcoded 5' primer along with a J-beta primer mix. From the 5' RACE reads, TCRdb called clonotypes with MiXCR, one entry per CDR3 protein. The table includes about 1.5 million distinct CDR3 sequences, roughly 40% detected once. Sequenced: blood. All receptors come from a woman aged 18-35 years in good health.

This clonotype was counted a few times. The V and J genes are TRBV14 and TRBJ2-5, with D possibly being TRBD1 (5 bases). The V end was cut by 2 bases, the J end by 5 bases, with 15 bases between. Germline V gives CDR1 SGHDN, CDR2 FVKESK. The CDR3 totals 15 residues. This chain's CDR3 is CASSQHTGTRETQYF. CDR3 nucleotides: TGTGCCAGCAGCCAACACACAGGAACCAGGGAGACCCAGTACTTC.

The CDR3 DNA is TGTGCCTCAGGGGGGGCGTCCGCCTCCCAAGAGACCCAGTTCTTC. It yields the protein CASGGASASQETQFF. V is TRBV10-3 and J is TRBJ2-5; tentatively, D is TRBD1 or TRBD2 (7 bases each). The tail of the sequence fits TRBJ2-1 better, so the J call may be wrong. Germline V gives CDR1 ENHRY, CDR2 SYGVKD. CDR3 length: 15 residues.

The chain joins TRBV4-2 to TRBJ2-7, with D tentatively TRBD1 or TRBD2 (6 bases each). This CDR3 is built from 16 residues. Trimming shortened V by 0 bases and J by 3 bases, and 15 bases separated the two germline ends. CDR1 and CDR2 from the germline V gene are LGHNA and YNFKEQ. The CDR3 sequence: CASSQEWGAPGYEQYF. The CDR3 bases are TGTGCCAGCAGCCAAGAGTGGGGGGCTCCCGGCTACGAGCAGTACTTC.

The rearrangement links TRBV5-1 to TRBJ1-3; 7 bases map to TRBD1. CDR3 length equals 14 residues. Germline values: CDR1 SGHRS, CDR2 YFSETQ. V lost 7 bases, J lost 0 bases, and 4 bases stayed unmatched. CDR3: CASGAGGSGNTIYF. The CDR3 DNA is TGCGCCAGCGGAGCAGGGGGCTCTGGAAACACCATATATTTT.

The chain couples TRBV20-1 to TRBJ1-6; tentatively, D is TRBD1 (5 bases). CDR1 is DFQATT and CDR2 is SNEGSKA in the germline V gene (reference sequence). The CDR3 covers 15 residues. V lost 6 bases and J 9 bases, leaving 21 bases between the germline ends. CDR3 sequence (DNA): TGCAGTGCCCGAGAGAACCCCGGGCAGGGTTCACCCCTCCACTTT. Translation gives CSARENPGQGSPLHF.

The chain employs TRBV27 and TRBJ2-2, with D perhaps being TRBD1 or TRBD2 (5 bases each). CDR1 and CDR2 from the germline V gene are MNHEY and SMNVEV (reference sequence). V lost 5 bases, J lost 5 bases, and 18 bases lay in between. This CDR3 has 16 residues. For the CDR3, the DNA is TGTGCCAGCAGTCCCGGGACCAACTACGGGACCGGGGAGCTGTTTTTT. Its translation: CASSPGTNYGTGELFF.

The chain carries TRBV27 and TRBJ2-5, with 11 bases lining up with TRBD2. The J call may be mistaken, given a closer DNA end match to TRBJ2-7. The CDR3 runs 16 residues. CDR1 and CDR2 (germline): MNHEY, SMNVEV (reference sequence). CDR3 nucleotides: TGTGCCAGCAGGTCCTTGACTAGCGGGGCCCCCTACGAGCAGTACTTC. Its translation is CASRSLTSGAPYEQYF.

The chain couples TRBV20-1 to TRBJ2-7, with TRBD2 as a possible D gene (6 bases). Germline V gene sequence: CDR1 DFQATT, CDR2 SNEGSKA (reference sequence). V lost 5 bases, J lost 1 base, and 15 bases lay in between. There are 14 residues in the CDR3. The CDR3 DNA reads as TGCAGTGCTGAGGACGCCGGAGGGTCCTACGAGCAGTACTTC. This encodes CSAEDAGGSYEQYF.

The chain carries TRBV20-1 and TRBJ1-6, with D unresolved. The CDR3 sequence is 14 residues long. Germline CDR1 reads DFQATT; CDR2 reads SNEGSKA (reference sequence). V lost 3 bases and J 10 bases, leaving 16 bases between the germline ends. The DNA for the CDR3 is TGCAGTGCTAGGGGTTGGATGTCGGAATCACCCCTCCACTTT. It specifies CSARGWMSESPLHF.

This clonotype was seen a handful of times. The CDR3 DNA follows: TGTGCCAGCAGCCAGACAGGGGGCGCAAGATACAATGAGCAGTTCTTC. This sequence encodes CASSQTGGARYNEQFF. J is TRBJ2-1 and V is TRBV7-9; TRBD1 agrees at 10 bases. CDR1 SEHNR and CDR2 FQNEAQ come from the germline V gene (reference sequence). There are 16 residues in the CDR3. J lost 4 bases, V lost 5 bases, and 8 bases had no gene match. Based on the CDR3 plus reference TRBV7-9 and TRBJ2-1, the full variable domain is DTGVSQNPRHKITKRGQNVTFRCDPISEHNRLYWYRQTLGQGPEFLTYFQNEAQLEKSRLLSDRFSAERPKGSFSTLEIQRTEQGDSAMYLCASSQTGGARYNEQFFGPGTRLTVL.

This chain connects TRBV10-3 to TRBJ2-3, with 7 bases aligning to TRBD2. Per the germline V gene, CDR1 is ENHRY and CDR2 is SYGVKD. The J segment lost 4 bases and the V segment lost 7 bases, leaving 8 bases of the junction unmatched. The CDR3 contains 14 residues. CDR3 in amino acids: CAITGTTSPDTQYF. CDR3 nucleotide sequence: TGTGCCATCACGGGGACTACCTCGCCAGATACGCAGTATTTT.

The chain carries TRBV7-2 and TRBJ2-4; D uncertain. CDR1 and CDR2 from the germline V gene are SGHTA and FQGNSA. This CDR3 spans 13 amino acids. The germline V and J ends were trimmed by 2 bases and 15 bases, with 17 bases remaining between them. The CDR3 loop is CASSLIPPPLRYF. Here the CDR3 DNA reads TGTGCCAGCAGCTTAATCCCGCCGCCCCTGCGGTACTTC.

This chain joins TRBV28 and TRBJ1-1; D gene unclear. This CDR3 has 15 residues. Germline assignment: CDR1 MDHEN and CDR2 SYDVKM. V was pared by 3 bases and J by 0 bases, with 11 bases between. CDR3 loop: CASSFVGPLNTEAFF. The CDR3 DNA is TGTGCCAGCAGTTTTGTGGGCCCTTTGAACACTGAAGCTTTCTTT.

V usage is TRBV20-1 and J usage is TRBJ2-3; the match to TRBD2 covers 10 bases. CDR1 is DFQATT, CDR2 SNEGSKA, per germline (reference sequence). This CDR3 is 15 amino acids long. V dropped 6 bases and J dropped 2; count of bases not matched to a gene: 8. CDR3 nucleotides: TGCAGTGCCCTCCTCCTAGCGGGGGCCACAGATACGCAGTATTTT. It translates to CSALLLAGATDTQYF.

Comments on this clonotype: It may be a read error: a sequence one base away is much more abundant. The chain joins TRBV29-1 to TRBJ2-5; 8 bases are a match to TRBD2. Germline lookup yields CDR1 SQVTM and CDR2 ANQGSEA. This CDR3 contains 13 residues. With 4 bases clipped from V and 11 bases from J, the junction kept 12 bases outside the gene matches. This CDR3 is CSVVAPGGTEQYF. In DNA form, the CDR3 reads TGCAGCGTTGTAGCTCCGGGGGGGACTGAGCAGTACTTC. The whole variable domain, filled in from reference TRBV29-1 and TRBJ2-5, reads SAVISQKPSRDICQRGTSLTIQCQVDSQVTMMFWYRQQPGQSLTLIATANQGSEATYESGFVIDKFPISRPNLTFSTLTVSNMSPEDSSIYLCSVVAPGGTEQYFGPGTRLLVL.

The chain combines TRBV20-1 with TRBJ1-2, with 7 bases fitting TRBD1. This CDR3 is 13 amino acids long. The germline V gene encodes CDR1 DFQATT and CDR2 SNEGSKA (reference sequence). V dropped 6 bases and J dropped 0; count of bases not matched to a gene: 4. The CDR3, as DNA: TGCAGTGCCCCGGGACAGTCTAACTATGGCTACACCTTC. Translation: CSAPGQSNYGYTF.

V usage is TRBV11-2 and J usage is TRBJ2-7; no firm D call. Germline CDR1 is SGHAT and CDR2 is FQNNGV. CDR3 length: 11 residues. V lost 5 bases, J lost 7 bases, and 9 bases lay in between. The CDR3 spells CASSTEQEQYF. CDR3 nucleotides: TGTGCCAGCAGCACCGAACAAGAGCAGTACTTC.

The V and J genes are TRBV5-8 and TRBJ1-5, with 8 bases that match TRBD1. CDR1 and CDR2 from the germline V gene are SGHTS and YDEGEE. V was clipped by 4 bases and J by 4 bases; unmatched bases: 4. The CDR3 is made up of 14 amino acids. CDR3 nucleotides: TGTGCCAGCAGCCGACAGGGGTATAATCAGCCCCAGCATTTT. Translation: CASSRQGYNQPQHF.

The table lists this clonotype with a few counts. V and J are TRBV10-3 and TRBJ1-2, with 8 bases matching TRBD1. The V segment lost 2 bases and the J segment 6 bases; nucleotides outside the gene matches: 5. The germline gives CDR1 ENHRY, CDR2 SYGVKD. The length of the CDR3 is 14 residues. CDR3 in DNA: TGTGCCATCAGTGAGGACCAGGGGGCGAATGGCTACACCTTC. This codes for CAISEDQGANGYTF.

The table lists this clonotype with many counts. This chain connects TRBV12-3 or TRBV12-4 to TRBJ2-7, with a tentative D call TRBD2 (6 bases). CDR3 length: 11 amino acids. The CDR3 sequence is CAVIRGYEQYF. The DNA for the CDR3 is TGTGCTGTTATCCGGGGGTACGAGCAGTACTTC.

To note about this clonotype: Compared with germline, one end of the junction differs, possibly owing to a read error. The chain employs TRBV7-2 and TRBJ1-2; possible D gene TRBD1, 5 bases. The CDR3 length is 15 residues. Per the germline V gene, CDR1 is SGHTA and CDR2 is FQGNSA. For the CDR3, the DNA is TGTGCCGGCAGCTTTTGGGACCGAGCTAACTATGGCTACACCTTC. Amino acids: CAGSFWDRANYGYTF.

The gene calls are TRBV15 and TRBJ2-3; TRBD1 matches 9 bases. After removal of 6 bases from V and 3 bases from J, the junction contained 10 bases not matched to a gene. From germline, CDR1 is LNHNV and CDR2 YYDKDF (reference sequence). The length of the CDR3 is 16 residues. CDR3 sequence reads: CATRPTQGAGTDTQYF. DNA for the CDR3: TGTGCCACCAGACCAACACAGGGGGCCGGGACAGATACGCAGTATTTT.

The chain is built from TRBV20-1 and TRBJ2-5, with D possibly TRBD2 on 7 matching bases. V lost 5 bases to trimming and J lost 4 bases, with 20 bases between them. Germline V gene data show CDR1 as DFQATT and CDR2 as SNEGSKA (reference sequence). The CDR3 contains 15 residues. CDR3 nucleotides: TGCAGTGCTCCTAGCGCGGGAGAGGGGGGAGAGACCCAGTACTTC. This translates into CSAPSAGEGGETQYF.

J is TRBJ2-3 and V is TRBV5-1; D unresolved. V lost 0 bases to trimming and J lost 0 bases, with 17 bases between them. The CDR3 totals 18 residues. Germline V gives CDR1 SGHRS, CDR2 YFSETQ. CDR3 residues: CASSLARTWSISTDTQYF. The CDR3 DNA is TGCGCCAGCAGCTTGGCCCGAACGTGGTCGATAAGCACAGATACGCAGTATTTT.

The chain carries TRBV10-3 and TRBJ1-4; 7 bases line up with TRBD1. Germline V gene sequence: CDR1 ENHRY, CDR2 SYGVKD. The CDR3 loop spans 13 amino acids. Unmatched junction bases numbered 4, after V lost 7 bases and J lost 5 bases. The CDR3 sequence is CAITPGQNEKLFF. The CDR3 DNA follows: TGTGCCATCACCCCGGGACAGAATGAAAAACTGTTTTTT.